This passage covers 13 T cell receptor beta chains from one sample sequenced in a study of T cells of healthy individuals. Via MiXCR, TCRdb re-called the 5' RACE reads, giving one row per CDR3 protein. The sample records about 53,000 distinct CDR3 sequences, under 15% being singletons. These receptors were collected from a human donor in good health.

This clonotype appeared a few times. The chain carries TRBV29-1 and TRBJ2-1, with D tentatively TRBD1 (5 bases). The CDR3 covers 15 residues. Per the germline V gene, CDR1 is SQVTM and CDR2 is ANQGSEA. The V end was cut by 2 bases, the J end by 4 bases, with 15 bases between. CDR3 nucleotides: TGCAGCGTTGAATTAAGCGACAGATCTTACAATGAGCAGTTCTTC. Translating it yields CSVELSDRSYNEQFF.

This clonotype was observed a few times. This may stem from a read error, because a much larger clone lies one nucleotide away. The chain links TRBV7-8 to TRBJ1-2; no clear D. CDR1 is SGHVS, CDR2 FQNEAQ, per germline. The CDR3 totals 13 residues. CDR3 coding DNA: TGTGCCAGCAGCTTAGATAGGATCTATGGCTACAACTTC. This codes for CASSLDRIYGYNF.

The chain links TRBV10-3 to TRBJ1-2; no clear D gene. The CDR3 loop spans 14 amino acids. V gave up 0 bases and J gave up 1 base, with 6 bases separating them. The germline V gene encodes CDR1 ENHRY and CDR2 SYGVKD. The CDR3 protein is CAISESARNYGYTF. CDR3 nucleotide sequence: TGTGCCATCAGTGAGTCTGCGCGTAACTATGGCTACACCTTC.

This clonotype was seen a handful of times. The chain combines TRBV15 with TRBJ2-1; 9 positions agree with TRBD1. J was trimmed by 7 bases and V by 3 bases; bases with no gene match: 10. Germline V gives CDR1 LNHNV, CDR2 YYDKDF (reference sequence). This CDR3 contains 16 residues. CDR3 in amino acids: CATSRGGGQGRNEQFF. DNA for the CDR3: TGTGCCACCAGCAGGGGGGGGGGACAGGGACGTAATGAGCAGTTCTTC.

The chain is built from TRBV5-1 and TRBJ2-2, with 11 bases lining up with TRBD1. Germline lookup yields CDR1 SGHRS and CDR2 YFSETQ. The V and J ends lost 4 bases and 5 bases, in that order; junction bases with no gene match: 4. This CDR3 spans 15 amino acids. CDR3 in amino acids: CASSPRDRGTGELFF. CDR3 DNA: TGCGCCAGCAGCCCCCGGGACAGGGGGACCGGGGAGCTGTTTTTT.

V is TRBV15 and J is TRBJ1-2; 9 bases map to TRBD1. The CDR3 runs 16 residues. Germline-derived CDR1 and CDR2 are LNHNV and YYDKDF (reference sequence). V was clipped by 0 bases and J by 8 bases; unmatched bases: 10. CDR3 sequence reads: CATSRDPPGTGKGYTF. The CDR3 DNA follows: TGTGCCACCAGCAGAGATCCCCCCGGGACAGGGAAGGGCTACACCTTC. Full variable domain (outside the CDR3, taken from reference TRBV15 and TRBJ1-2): DAMVIQNPRYQVTQFGKPVTLSCSQTLNHNVMYWYQQKSSQAPKLLFHYYDKDFNNEADTPDNFQSRRPNTSFCFLDIRSPGLGDTAMYLCATSRDPPGTGKGYTFGSGTRLTVV.

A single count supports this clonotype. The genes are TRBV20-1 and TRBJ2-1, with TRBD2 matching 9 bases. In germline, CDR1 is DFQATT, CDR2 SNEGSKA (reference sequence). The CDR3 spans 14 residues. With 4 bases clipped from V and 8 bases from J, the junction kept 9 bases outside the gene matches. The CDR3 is CSAMQREAFYEQFF. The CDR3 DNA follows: TGCAGTGCTATGCAGCGGGAGGCTTTTTATGAGCAGTTCTTC.

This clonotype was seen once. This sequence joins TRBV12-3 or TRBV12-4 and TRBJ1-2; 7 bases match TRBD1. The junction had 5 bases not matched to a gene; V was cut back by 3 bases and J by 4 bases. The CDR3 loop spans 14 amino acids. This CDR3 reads CASSFTGARYGYTF. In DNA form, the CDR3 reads TGTGCCAGCAGTTTTACAGGGGCCCGCTATGGCTACACCTTC.

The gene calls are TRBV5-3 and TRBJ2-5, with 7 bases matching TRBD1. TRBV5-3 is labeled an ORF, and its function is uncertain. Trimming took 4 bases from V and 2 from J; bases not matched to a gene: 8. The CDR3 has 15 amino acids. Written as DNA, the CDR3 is TGTGCCAGAAGCCCACCCCCGGGACAGCAAGAGACCCAGTACTTC. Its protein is CARSPPPGQQETQYF.

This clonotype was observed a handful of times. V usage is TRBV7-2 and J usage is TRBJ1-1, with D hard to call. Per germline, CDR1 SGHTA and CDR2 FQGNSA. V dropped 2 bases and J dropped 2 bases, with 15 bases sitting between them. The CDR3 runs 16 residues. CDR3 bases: TGTGCCAGCAGCTTATTTCCCCCGGGGAGCAACACTGAAGCTTTCTTT. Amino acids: CASSLFPPGSNTEAFF. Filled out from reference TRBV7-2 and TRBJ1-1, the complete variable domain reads GAGVSQSPSNKVTEKGKDVELRCDPISGHTALYWYRQSLGQGLEFLIYFQGNSAPDKSGLPSDRFSAERTGGSVSTLTIQRTQQEDSAVYLCASSLFPPGSNTEAFFGQGTRLTVV.

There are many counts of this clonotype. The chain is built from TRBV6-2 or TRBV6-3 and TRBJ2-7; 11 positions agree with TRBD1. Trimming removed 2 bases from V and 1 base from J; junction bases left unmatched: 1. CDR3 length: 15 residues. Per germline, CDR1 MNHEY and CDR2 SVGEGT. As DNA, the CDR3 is TGTGCCAGCAGTTACGGGACAGGGGGATCCTACGAGCAGTACTTC. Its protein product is CASSYGTGGSYEQYF.

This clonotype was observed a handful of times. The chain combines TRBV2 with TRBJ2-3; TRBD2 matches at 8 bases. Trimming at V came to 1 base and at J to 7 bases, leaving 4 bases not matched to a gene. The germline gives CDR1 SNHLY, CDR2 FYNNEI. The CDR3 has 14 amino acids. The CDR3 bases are TGTGCCAGCAGTGAAGGGCTAGCGGGCAATACGCAGTATTTT. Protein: CASSEGLAGNTQYF.

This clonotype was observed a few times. The CDR3 DNA is TGTGCCAGCTCACCCCGGTACGAACAGGATGAGCAGTTCTTC. Translated: CASSPRYEQDEQFF. The J gene is TRBJ2-1, the V gene TRBV18, with a weak D call TRBD1 (5 bases). V was shortened by 3 bases and J by 8 bases, with 14 bases between the two germline ends. The CDR3 loop spans 14 amino acids. CDR1 and CDR2 from the germline V gene are KGHSH and LQKENI. The full variable domain, in which reference TRBV18 and TRBJ2-1 provide the parts outside the CDR3, is NAGVMQNPRHLVRRRGQEARLRCSPMKGHSHVYWYRQLPEEGLKFMVYLQKENIIDESGMPKERFSAEFPKEGPSILRIQQVVRGDSAAYFCASSPRYEQDEQFFGPGTRLTVL.